Following are 18 T cell receptor beta chains from one sample sequenced in a study of beta chain features in type 1 diabetes. Study-level points and caveats: All four CD4+ subsets from Type 1 diabetes patients carried moderately but significantly shorter TCRB CDR3s.

The whole isolated RNA underwent reverse transcription, so sequencing captured expressed TCRB transcripts. The data were produced by immunoSEQ multiplex PCR, yet TCRdb's version contains in-frame clones alone and is incomplete. Of approximately 170,000 clones in the sample, roughly 8% were seen once. For these receptors, no antigen is known. What was sequenced was central memory CD4+ T cells from blood. The source is a man aged 18 to 35 with type 1 diabetes.

The V gene is TRBV5-4, the J gene TRBJ1-1, with 9 nucleotides matching TRBD1. Germline V lookup: CDR1 SGHNT, CDR2 YYREEE (reference sequence). Germline trimming cut 4 bases from V and 5 bases from J; bases unmatched to any gene: 3. This CDR3 is built from 13 residues. The CDR3 is CASSRTGETEAFF. Here the CDR3 DNA reads TGTGCCAGCAGCCGGACAGGGGAAACTGAAGCTTTCTTT.

This clone was picked up a small number of times. CDR3 residues: CSARSYEQFF. As DNA, the CDR3 is TGCAGTGCTAGAAGCTATGAGCAGTTCTTC. This chain joins TRBV20-1 and TRBJ2-1; D is undetermined. Germline V gives CDR1 DFQATT, CDR2 SNEGSKA (reference sequence). V lost 2 bases and J 8 bases, leaving 4 bases between the germline ends. CDR3 length: 10 residues.

This chain joins TRBV7-2 and TRBJ2-1; D gene uncertain. The CDR3 extends over 13 amino acids. Germline CDR1 SGHTA, CDR2 FQGNSA. V gave up 1 base and J gave up 6 bases, with 7 bases separating them. This CDR3 is CASSLVYSNEQFF. Written as DNA, the CDR3 is TGTGCCAGCAGCTTAGTTTACAGCAATGAGCAGTTCTTC.

There are a few counts of this clone. The genes are TRBV18 and TRBJ2-1; D unresolved. Germline V gene data show CDR1 as KGHSH and CDR2 as LQKENI. The CDR3 is 12 amino acids. The V end lost 2 bases, the J end lost 15 bases, and 14 bases lay between the germline ends. This CDR3 reads CASSPSTGSWFF. The CDR3 bases are TGTGCCAGCTCACCATCGACTGGGTCGTGGTTCTTC.

This clone was seen a few times. The chain has TRBV27 and TRBJ2-7, with TRBD1 matching over 7 bases. The CDR3 has 16 amino acids. The germline V gene has CDR1 MNHEY and CDR2 SMNVEV (reference sequence). V lost 11 bases, J lost 6 bases, and 22 bases stayed unmatched. Here the CDR3 DNA reads TGTGCCTCCAAAGATCGTCCGTCCCAGGGGGTAGTCGAGCAGTACTTC. Residues: CASKDRPSQGVVEQYF.

The gene calls are TRBV9 and TRBJ2-2; 7 positions match TRBD2. The ends lost 4 bases at V and 0 bases at J; junction bases unmatched: 12. The germline V gene has CDR1 SGDLS and CDR2 YYNGEE. This CDR3 contains 18 residues. This CDR3 reads CASSRESSGRANTGELFF. DNA of the CDR3: TGTGCCAGCAGCCGGGAGTCCTCTGGGAGGGCGAACACCGGGGAGCTGTTTTTT.

This clone was observed a few times. This chain links TRBV2 with TRBJ2-7; 9 positions agree with TRBD1. The CDR3 consists of 17 residues. The germline V gene has CDR1 SNHLY and CDR2 FYNNEI. V was clipped by 1 base and J by 0 bases; unmatched bases: 7. The CDR3 sequence: CASSEVGGQGSSYEQYF. The DNA for the CDR3 is TGTGCCAGCAGTGAAGTAGGGGGACAGGGCAGCTCCTACGAGCAGTACTTC.

This clone was counted ten times or more. The V and J genes are TRBV15 and TRBJ2-2; D is unclear. Trimming left V 0 bases short and J 5 bases short, with 7 bases between. This CDR3 region has 14 residues. Germline V gives CDR1 LNHNV, CDR2 YYDKDF (reference sequence). The CDR3 protein is CATSRDLSTGELFF. CDR3 sequence (DNA): TGTGCCACCAGCAGAGATCTAAGTACCGGGGAGCTGTTTTTT.

The chain links TRBV5-6 to TRBJ1-1; D ambiguous. Germline V lookup: CDR1 SGHDT, CDR2 YYEEEE. The CDR3 loop spans 14 amino acids. The germline V and J ends were trimmed by 0 bases and 1 base, with 7 bases remaining between them. Here the CDR3 DNA reads TGTGCCAGCAGCTTGGATTACAGGAACACTGAAGCTTTCTTT. Protein: CASSLDYRNTEAFF.

This rearrangement joins TRBV2 to TRBJ2-3; no reliable D call. CDR3 size: 14 residues. With 1 base removed from V and 2 bases from J, the gap between germline ends came to 7 bases. CDR1 and CDR2 from the germline V gene are SNHLY and FYNNEI. The CDR3 bases are TGTGCCAGCAGTGAAGGGCTGTCCACAGATACGCAGTATTTT. It codes for CASSEGLSTDTQYF.

This clone appeared many times. The V gene is TRBV11-3, the J gene TRBJ2-3; no clear D. The CDR3 extends over 15 amino acids. V shed 0 bases and J shed 0 bases, with 7 bases lying between them. From germline, CDR1 is SGHNT and CDR2 YENEEA. CDR3 loop: CASSLDSTSTDTQYF. Here the CDR3 DNA reads TGTGCCAGCAGCTTAGACAGTACCAGCACAGATACGCAGTATTTT.

This clone was observed at least ten times. This specimen includes other DNA sequences encoding the same CDR3. The chain couples TRBV18 to TRBJ1-1, with 7 bases identical to TRBD1. The V gene's germline CDR1 is KGHSH and CDR2 LQKENI. The CDR3 is 13 residues long. V trimming: 4 bases; J trimming: 3 bases; junction bases outside the gene matches: 2. This CDR3 reads CASSLQGDTEAFF. The DNA of the CDR3 is TGTGCCAGCTCACTTCAGGGGGACACTGAAGCTTTCTTT. The complete variable domain, with remaining parts taken from reference TRBV18 and TRBJ1-1, reads NAGVMQNPRHLVRRRGQEARLRCSPMKGHSHVYWYRQLPEEGLKFMVYLQKENIIDESGMPKERFSAEFPKEGPSILRIQQVVRGDSAAYFCASSLQGDTEAFFGQGTRLTVV.

The table lists this clone with a few counts. V is TRBV5-4 and J is TRBJ2-1, with D perhaps matching TRBD2 (5 bases). This CDR3 is built from 15 residues. Germline values: CDR1 SGHNT, CDR2 YYREEE (reference sequence). V was trimmed by 3 bases and J by 6 bases, leaving 16 bases between them. In nucleotides, the CDR3 is TGTGCCAGCAGCTCCGCTACTAGTTTCAGCAATGAGCAGTTCTTC. It translates to CASSSATSFSNEQFF.

The chain is built from TRBV4-2 and TRBJ2-6; 8 bases match TRBD1. The CDR3 has 16 amino acids. Germline-derived CDR1 and CDR2 are LGHNA and YNFKEQ. J lost 2 bases, V lost 5 bases, and 5 bases had no gene match. This chain's CDR3 is CASSTRQGTGANVLTF. For the CDR3, the DNA is TGTGCCAGCAGCACCCGACAGGGGACTGGGGCCAACGTCCTGACTTTC.

This clone was seen only a few times. The V gene is TRBV7-9, the J gene TRBJ2-7; 9 positions agree with TRBD1. CDR1 is SEHNR and CDR2 is FQNEAQ in the germline V gene (reference sequence). Germline trimming cut 5 bases from V and 5 bases from J; bases unmatched to any gene: 7. The CDR3 is made up of 14 amino acids. The CDR3 DNA is TGTGCCAGCAGCCCCAAGGACAGGGGCCACGAGCAGTACTTC. It specifies CASSPKDRGHEQYF.

J is TRBJ2-5 and V is TRBV7-2; D uncertain. The germline V gene has CDR1 SGHTA and CDR2 FQGNSA. This CDR3 has 15 amino acids. Trimming took 1 base from V and 5 from J, leaving 14 bases between them. The DNA of the CDR3 is TGTGCCAGCAGCTTAGGATACGGGTCCGGGGAGACCCAGTACTTC. It specifies CASSLGYGSGETQYF.

This rearrangement joins TRBV2 to TRBJ2-7; D is unresolved. Trimming took off 6 bases at V and 3 bases at J, with 3 bases between the two ends. CDR1 SNHLY and CDR2 FYNNEI come from the germline V gene. This CDR3 is built from 10 residues. The CDR3 region has the DNA TGTGCCAGCAGACTCTACGAGCAGTACTTC. Residues: CASRLYEQYF.

Written as DNA, the CDR3 is TGCAGTGTTACAGGGGAGAAACTGTTTTTT. Its protein is CSVTGEKLFF. This rearrangement joins TRBV20-1 to TRBJ1-4; 7 positions match TRBD1. This CDR3 is 10 amino acids long. V shed 7 bases, J shed 11 bases, and the junction held 4 bases outside the gene matches. CDR1 is DFQATT, CDR2 SNEGSKA, per germline (reference sequence).